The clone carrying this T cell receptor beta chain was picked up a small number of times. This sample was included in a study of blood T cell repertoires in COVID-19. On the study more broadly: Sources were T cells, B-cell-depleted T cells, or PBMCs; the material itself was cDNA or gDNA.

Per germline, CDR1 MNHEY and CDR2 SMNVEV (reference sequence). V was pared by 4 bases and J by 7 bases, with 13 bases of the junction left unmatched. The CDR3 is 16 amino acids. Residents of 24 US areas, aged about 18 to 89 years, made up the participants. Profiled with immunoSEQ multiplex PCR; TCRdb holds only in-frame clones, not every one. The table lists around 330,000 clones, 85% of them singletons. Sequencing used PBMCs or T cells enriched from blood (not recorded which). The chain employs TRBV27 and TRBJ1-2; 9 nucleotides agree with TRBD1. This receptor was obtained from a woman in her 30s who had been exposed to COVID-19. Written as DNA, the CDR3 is TGTGCCAGCAGTTCTACAGGGGGCGCGTTGCAACGTGGCTACACCTTC. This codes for CASSSTGGALQRGYTF.